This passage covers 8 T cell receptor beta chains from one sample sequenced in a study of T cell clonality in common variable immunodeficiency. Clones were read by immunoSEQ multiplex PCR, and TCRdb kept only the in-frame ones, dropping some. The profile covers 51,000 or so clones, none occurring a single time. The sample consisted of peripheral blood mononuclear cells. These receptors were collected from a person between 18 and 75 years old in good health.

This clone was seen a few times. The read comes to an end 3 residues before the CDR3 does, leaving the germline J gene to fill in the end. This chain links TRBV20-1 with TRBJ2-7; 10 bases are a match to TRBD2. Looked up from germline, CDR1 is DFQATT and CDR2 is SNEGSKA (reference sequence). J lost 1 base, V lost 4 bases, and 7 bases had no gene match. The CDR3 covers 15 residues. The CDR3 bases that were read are TGCAGTGCTACTGGAAGTAGCGGGGGGTCCTACGAG. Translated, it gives CSATGSSGGSYE. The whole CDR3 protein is CSATGSSGGSYEQYF.

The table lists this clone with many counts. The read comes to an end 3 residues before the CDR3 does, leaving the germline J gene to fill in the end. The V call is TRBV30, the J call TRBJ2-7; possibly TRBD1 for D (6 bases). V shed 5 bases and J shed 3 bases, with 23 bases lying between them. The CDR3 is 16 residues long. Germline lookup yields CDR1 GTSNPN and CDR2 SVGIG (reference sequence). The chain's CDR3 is CAWLHVYRVWIYEQYF. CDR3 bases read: TGTGCCTGGCTTCATGTTTACAGGGTCTGGATCTACGAG.

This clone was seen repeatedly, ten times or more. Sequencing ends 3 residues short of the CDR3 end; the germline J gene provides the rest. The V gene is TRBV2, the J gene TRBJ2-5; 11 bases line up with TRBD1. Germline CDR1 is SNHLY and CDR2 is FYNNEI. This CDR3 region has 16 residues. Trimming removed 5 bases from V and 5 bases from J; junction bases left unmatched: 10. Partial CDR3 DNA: TGTGCCAGCAGTTACCCCGGGACAGGGGGTCTGGAGACC. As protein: CASSYPGTGGLET. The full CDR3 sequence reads CASSYPGTGGLETQYF.

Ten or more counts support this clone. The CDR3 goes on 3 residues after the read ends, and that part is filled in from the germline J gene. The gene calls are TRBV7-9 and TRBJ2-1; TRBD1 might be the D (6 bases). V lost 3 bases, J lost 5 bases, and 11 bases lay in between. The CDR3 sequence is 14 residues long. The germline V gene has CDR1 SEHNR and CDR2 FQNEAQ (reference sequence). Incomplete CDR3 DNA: TGTGCCAGCAGCTTCCAGGGGAAGGACAATGAG. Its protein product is CASSFQGKDNE. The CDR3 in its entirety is CASSFQGKDNEQFF.

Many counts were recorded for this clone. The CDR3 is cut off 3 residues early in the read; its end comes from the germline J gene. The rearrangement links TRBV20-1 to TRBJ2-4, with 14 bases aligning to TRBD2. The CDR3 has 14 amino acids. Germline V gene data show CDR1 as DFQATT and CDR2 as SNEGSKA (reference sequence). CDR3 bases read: TGCAGTGCGCGGCCGACTGGGACTAGCGGGAGT. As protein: CSARPTGTSGS. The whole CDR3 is CSARPTGTSGSQYF.

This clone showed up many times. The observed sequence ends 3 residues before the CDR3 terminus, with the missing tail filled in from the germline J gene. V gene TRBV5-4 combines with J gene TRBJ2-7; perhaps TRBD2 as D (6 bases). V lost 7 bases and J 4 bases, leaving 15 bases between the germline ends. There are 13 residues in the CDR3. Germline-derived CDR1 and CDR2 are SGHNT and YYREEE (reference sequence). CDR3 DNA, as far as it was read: TGTGCCAGCGGGAGCCCTAGCGTGTACGAG. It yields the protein CASGSPSVYE. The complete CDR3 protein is CASGSPSVYEQYF.

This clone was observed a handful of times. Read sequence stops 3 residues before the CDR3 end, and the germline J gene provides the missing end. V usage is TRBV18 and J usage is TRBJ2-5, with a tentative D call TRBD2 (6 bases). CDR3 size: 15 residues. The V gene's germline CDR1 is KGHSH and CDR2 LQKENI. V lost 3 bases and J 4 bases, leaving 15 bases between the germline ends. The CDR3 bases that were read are TGTGCCAGCTCACCCCGGGACTCTGAGGTAGAGACC. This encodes CASSPRDSEVET. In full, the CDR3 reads CASSPRDSEVETQYF.

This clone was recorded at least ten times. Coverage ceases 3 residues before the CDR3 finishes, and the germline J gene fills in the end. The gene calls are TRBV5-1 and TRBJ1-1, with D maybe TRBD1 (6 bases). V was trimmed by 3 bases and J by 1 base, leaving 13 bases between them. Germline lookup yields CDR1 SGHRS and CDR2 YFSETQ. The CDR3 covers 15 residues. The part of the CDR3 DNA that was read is TGCGCCAGCAGCTCGCGGACAGACCCGAACACTGAA. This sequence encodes CASSSRTDPNTE. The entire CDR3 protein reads CASSSRTDPNTEAFF.